Listed below are T cell receptor beta chains from one sample, sequenced in a study of response to subunit inactivated influenza vaccine. TCRdb itself ran the RT-PCR reads through MiXCR, one entry per CDR3 protein. Found here are approximately 300,000 distinct CDR3 sequences, approximately 23% of them singletons; the top ten hold 10%. Sequenced here: PBMCs from blood, sampled around 22 months after vaccination. These receptors were obtained from a man between 50 and 75 years old who received an inactivated influenza vaccine. Each CDR3 is given without its conserved first and last residue. Fields, in order: J gene, V gene, D gene, CDR3 protein. The D gene is left open where the match is weak.

>TRBJ2-7|TRBV7-9|NA
ASSSDYRPDPYEQY
>TRBJ1-2|TRBV7-3|NA
ASSLDPAAGYGYT
>TRBJ2-1|TRBV23-1|NA
ASSQYPHSTARYNEQF
>TRBJ2-3|TRBV20-1|TRBD2
SASATSGSGDTQY
>TRBJ2-7|TRBV7-9|NA
ASSLGSGNSNEQY
>TRBJ2-1|TRBV18|TRBD2
ASSRGLERSYNEQF
>TRBJ1-2|TRBV12-3/TRBV12-4|NA
ASSLEGTAYGYT
>TRBJ2-7|TRBV7-9|NA
ASSPTRRSYEQY
>TRBJ1-5|TRBV12-3/TRBV12-4|NA
ASTLGGNQPQH
>TRBJ2-7|TRBV5-1|TRBD1
ASSPTSGTGAYEQY
>TRBJ2-3|TRBV11-1|TRBD2
ASSYPPRLAGVRDTQY
>TRBJ1-1|TRBV28|TRBD1
ASSRWTGSFGDTEAF
>TRBJ2-7|TRBV20-1|NA
SASKEGFEQY
>TRBJ1-5|TRBV6-4|NA
ASSEAGGGQPQH
>TRBJ2-1|TRBV7-6|TRBD1
ASSLAPGQGTEQF
>TRBJ1-4|TRBV6-1|NA
ASSEGTSNEKLF
>TRBJ2-6|TRBV4-2|TRBD1
ASSQVGQGLSGANVLT
>TRBJ2-1|TRBV24-1|NA
ATSGMRGSSYNEQF
>TRBJ1-2|TRBV14|NA
ASSQDTFYGYT
>TRBJ2-1|TRBV29-1|TRBD2
SVEKRDSSYNEQF
>TRBJ2-2|TRBV5-5|NA
ASSLGGTRGGELF
>TRBJ1-3|TRBV3-1|TRBD1
ASSPRDRGNTIY
>TRBJ1-5|TRBV27|NA
ASSLSNPAYQPQH
>TRBJ2-1|TRBV6-1|TRBD2
ASSEAIAGGNEQF
>TRBJ2-1|TRBV29-1|NA
SVGSDYLTQF
>TRBJ1-2|TRBV7-9|TRBD1
ASSGQGMDGYT
>TRBJ2-2|TRBV15|TRBD2
ATSRSRTSGPGELF
>TRBJ1-3|TRBV5-1|TRBD1
ASSLGQGGNTIY
>TRBJ1-2|TRBV29-1|TRBD1
SVGDRGNYGYT
>TRBJ2-1|TRBV29-1|NA
SVGREDNEQF
>TRBJ2-1|TRBV20-1|NA
SARDARGAQGFNEQF
>TRBJ1-5|TRBV20-1|TRBD1
SAGQGARGNQPQH
>TRBJ2-1|TRBV7-2|NA
ASSSYPLEHEQF
>TRBJ1-1|TRBV10-3|NA
AIRPGTENTEAF
>TRBJ1-1|TRBV5-4|NA
ASSLQGVSEAF
>TRBJ2-7|TRBV3-1|TRBD1
ASSQYRQGWYEQY
>TRBJ2-3|TRBV7-3|NA
ASSVGQPGTDTQY
>TRBJ2-1|TRBV24-1|TRBD1
ATSDATGTVYNEQF
>TRBJ1-5|TRBV20-1|NA
SATGVSNQPQH
>TRBJ1-6|TRBV28|NA
ASSLRQLLNSPLH
>TRBJ1-1|TRBV5-1|NA
ASSLGVNTQAF
>TRBJ2-3|TRBV5-1|TRBD2
ASSSRLAGVGSTDTQY
>TRBJ1-4|TRBV18|NA
ASSPQETNEKLF
>TRBJ1-2|TRBV28|TRBD1
ASKTGQGAYGYT
>TRBJ2-7|TRBV28|TRBD1
ASSYHPTGGSSYEQY
>TRBJ2-2|TRBV5-5|NA
ASSRGSDFTGELF
>TRBJ2-6|TRBV12-3/TRBV12-4|NA
ASSNGHSGANVLT
>TRBJ2-4|TRBV10-3|TRBD2
AISEVAGESPLAKNIQY
>TRBJ1-2|TRBV10-3|TRBD1
AISESGQGIGGYT
>TRBJ1-4|TRBV12-3/TRBV12-4|TRBD1
ASSPTGLGNEKLF
>TRBJ1-5|TRBV12-3/TRBV12-4|NA
ASSPRGKGYNQPQH
>TRBJ1-5|TRBV4-3|NA
ASSLTRGVNQPQH
>TRBJ2-3|TRBV10-2|NA
ASSELSDTTTDTQY
>TRBJ1-3|TRBV20-1|NA
SAPKGPKAGNTIY
>TRBJ2-2|TRBV3-1|TRBD2
ASSQGGGPTGELF